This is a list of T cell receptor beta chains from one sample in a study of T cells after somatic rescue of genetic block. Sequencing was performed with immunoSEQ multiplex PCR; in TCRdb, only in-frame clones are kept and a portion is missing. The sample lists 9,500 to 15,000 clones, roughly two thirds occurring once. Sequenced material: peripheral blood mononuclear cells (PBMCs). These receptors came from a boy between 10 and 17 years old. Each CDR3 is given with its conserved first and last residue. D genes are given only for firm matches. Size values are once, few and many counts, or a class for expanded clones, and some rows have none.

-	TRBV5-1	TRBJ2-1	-	TGCGCCAGCAGCTCTCGCGGCGATGAGCAGTTCTTC	CASSSRGDEQFF
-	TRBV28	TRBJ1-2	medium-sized	TGTGCCAGCAGTTTATCCTCGTCGGACACCTTCTATGGCTACACCTTC	CASSLSSSDTFYGYTF
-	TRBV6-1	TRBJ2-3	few	TGTGCCAGCATGCTCACCGCCCTCACAGATACGCAGTATTTT	CASMLTALTDTQYF
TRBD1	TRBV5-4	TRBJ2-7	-	TGTGCCAGCAGCTTGGCCCCAGACAGGGCATACGAGCAGTACTTC	CASSLAPDRAYEQYF
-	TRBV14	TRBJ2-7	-	TGTGCCAGCAGCCACTCCTACGAGCAGTACTTC	CASSHSYEQYF
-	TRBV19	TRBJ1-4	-	TGTGCCAGTAGAGGATCTAGGGATGAAAAACTGTTTTTT	CASRGSRDEKLFF
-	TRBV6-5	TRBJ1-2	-	TGTGCCAGCTCGGACCTCTATGGCTACACCTTC	CASSDLYGYTF
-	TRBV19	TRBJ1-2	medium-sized	TGTGCCAGTAGTCCCTTTCAGGGAGCGGGCTACACCTTC	CASSPFQGAGYTF
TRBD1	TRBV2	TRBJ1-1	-	TGTGCCAGCCGGACAGGGCACACTGAAGCTTTCTTT	CASRTGHTEAFF
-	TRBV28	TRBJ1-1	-	TGTGCCAGCAGTTTTCTGACAGCCTTGAACACTGAAGCTTTCTTT	CASSFLTALNTEAFF
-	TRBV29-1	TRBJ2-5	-	TGCAGCATCGGCGCGGGGATCCAAGAGACCCAGTACTTC	CSIGAGIQETQYF
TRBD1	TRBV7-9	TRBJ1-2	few	TGTGCCAGCAGACAGGGGGAAGGCTACACCTTC	CASRQGEGYTF
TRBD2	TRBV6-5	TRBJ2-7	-	TGTGCCAGCAGACGCGGGACTAGCGGGCCCTACGAGCAGTACTTC	CASRRGTSGPYEQYF
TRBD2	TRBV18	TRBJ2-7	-	TGTGCCAGCTCACCACCGGGGGGGAGAAGGTCCTACGAGCAGTACTTC	CASSPPGGRRSYEQYF
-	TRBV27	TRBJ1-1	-	TGTGCCAGCAGTTTATCGACCCCAGGGAACACTGAAGCTTTCTTT	CASSLSTPGNTEAFF
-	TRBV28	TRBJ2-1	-	TGTGCCAGCAGTTTATCACGGAATGAGCAGTTCTTC	CASSLSRNEQFF
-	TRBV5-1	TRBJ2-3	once	TGCGCCAGCAGCCTGGGGGGGACAGCCCGCACAGATACGCAGTATTTT	CASSLGGTARTDTQYF
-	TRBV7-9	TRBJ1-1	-	TGTGCCAGCAGCTTAGTAGGCTCGGGGGGGAACACTGAAGCTTTCTTT	CASSLVGSGGNTEAFF
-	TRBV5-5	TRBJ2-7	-	TGTGCCAGCAGCTTTTCGACAGCCACCTACGAGCAGTACTTC	CASSFSTATYEQYF
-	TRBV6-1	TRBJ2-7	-	TGTGCCAGCAGCCGGCAGGGGTTAACCTACGAGCAGTACTTC	CASSRQGLTYEQYF
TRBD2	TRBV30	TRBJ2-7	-	TGTGCCTGGAGTAGCGGGGGAGGCGGCGGCGAGCAGTACTTC	CAWSSGGGGGEQYF
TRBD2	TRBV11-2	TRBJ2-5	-	TGTGCCAGCAGCTCGCTAGGAGGACTAGTCTTACAAGAGACCCAGTACTTC	CASSSLGGLVLQETQYF
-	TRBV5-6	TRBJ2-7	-	TGTGCCAGCAGCCCCAGGGGAGGCCCCCTCCTTAGCGAGCAGTACTTC	CASSPRGGPLLSEQYF
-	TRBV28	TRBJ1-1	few	TGTGCCAGCAGGGGTGGGACTGAAGCTTTCTTT	CASRGGTEAFF